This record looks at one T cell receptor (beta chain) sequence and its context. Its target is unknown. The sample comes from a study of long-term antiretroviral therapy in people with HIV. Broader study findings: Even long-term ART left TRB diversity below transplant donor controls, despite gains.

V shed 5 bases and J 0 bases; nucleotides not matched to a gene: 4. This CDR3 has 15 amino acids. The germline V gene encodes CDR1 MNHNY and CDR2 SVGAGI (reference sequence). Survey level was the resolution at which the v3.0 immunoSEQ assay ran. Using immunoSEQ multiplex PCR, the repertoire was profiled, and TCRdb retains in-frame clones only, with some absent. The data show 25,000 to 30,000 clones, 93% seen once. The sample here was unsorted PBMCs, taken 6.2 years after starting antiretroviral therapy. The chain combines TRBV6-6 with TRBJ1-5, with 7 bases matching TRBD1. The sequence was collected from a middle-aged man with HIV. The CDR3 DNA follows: TGTGCCAGCAGTCCCCAGGGGGTTAGCAATCAGCCCCAGCATTTT. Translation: CASSPQGVSNQPQHF.